Given below is one T cell receptor (beta chain) in context. This entry comes from a study of cytomegalovirus exposure and HLA in healthy donors. The trim removed 4 bases at V and 3 bases at J, leaving 2 bases unmatched. CDR3 length equals 14 residues. Germline V CDR1 and CDR2: KGHSH, LQKENI. The PCR employed 60 Vbeta primers together with 13 Jbeta primers. The assay was immunoSEQ multiplex PCR, and TCRdb's table has in-frame clones only and misses some. The sample lists about 150,000 clones, 82% occurring once. The material sequenced was PBMCs. The clonotype comes from a woman in her 50s in good health and CMV-seropositive. The chain carries TRBV18 and TRBJ2-3; 9 nucleotides line up with TRBD2. The CDR3 DNA reads as TGTGCCAGCTCACTTCTAGCGGGGACAGATACGCAGTATTTT. Its translation: CASSLLAGTDTQYF.